The clone carrying this T cell receptor beta chain showed up just a few times. Antigen: not known. Using RNA transcripts as the source, TCR beta CDR3 regions were amplified. An initial round of RT-PCR targeting the TCR CDR3 relied on the HTBI primer set. Each CDR3 protein gets one entry after TCRdb re-called the multiplex PCR reads with MiXCR. The sample records about 700,000 distinct CDR3 sequences, 13% to 15% being singletons. Those patients with uncontrolled infection, other autoimmune disease, pregnancy or lactation were excluded. Fresh peripheral blood, approximately 9.6 ml, yielded the PBMCs. This sample was included in a study of T cells in Graves' hyperthyroidism and ophthalmopathy. Study results and caveats: Clonotypes that were expanded in thyroid above 0.001 mostly appeared in blood too.

Sequences were obtained from blood. This TCR derives from a woman younger than 30 with Graves' hyperthyroidism.

The CDR3, as DNA: TGTGCCAGCAGTTTACGGGACAGGTCTAATTCACCCCTCCACTTT. This codes for CASSLRDRSNSPLHF. The chain recombines TRBV27 with TRBJ1-6; 8 bases are a match to TRBD1. Germline lookup yields CDR1 MNHEY and CDR2 SMNVEV (reference sequence). The CDR3 is made up of 15 amino acids. V lost 2 bases to trimming and J lost 6 bases; unmatched junction nucleotides: 3.